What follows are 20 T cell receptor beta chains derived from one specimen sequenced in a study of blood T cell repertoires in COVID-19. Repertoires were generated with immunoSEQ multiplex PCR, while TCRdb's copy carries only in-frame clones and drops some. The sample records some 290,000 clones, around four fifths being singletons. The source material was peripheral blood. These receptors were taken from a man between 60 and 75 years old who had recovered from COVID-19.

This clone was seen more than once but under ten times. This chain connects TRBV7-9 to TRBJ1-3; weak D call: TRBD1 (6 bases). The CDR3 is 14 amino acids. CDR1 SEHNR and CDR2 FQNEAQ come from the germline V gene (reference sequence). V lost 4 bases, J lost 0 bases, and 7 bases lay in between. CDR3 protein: CASSSGVSGNTIYF. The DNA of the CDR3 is TGTGCCAGCAGCTCAGGGGTCTCTGGAAACACCATATATTTT.

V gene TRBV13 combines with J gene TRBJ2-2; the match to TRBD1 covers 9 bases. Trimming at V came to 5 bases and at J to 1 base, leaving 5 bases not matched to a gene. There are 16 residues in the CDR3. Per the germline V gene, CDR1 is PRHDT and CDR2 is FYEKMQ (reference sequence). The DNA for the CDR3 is TGTGCCAGCAGCCCATGGACAGGGGAGAACACCGGGGAGCTGTTTTTT. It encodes CASSPWTGENTGELFF.

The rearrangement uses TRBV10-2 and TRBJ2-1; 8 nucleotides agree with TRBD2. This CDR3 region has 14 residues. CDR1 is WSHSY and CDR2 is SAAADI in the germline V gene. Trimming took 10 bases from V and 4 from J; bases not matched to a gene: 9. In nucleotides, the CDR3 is TGCGCCACCAAGCCGGGACTAGAGTACAATGAGCAGTTCTTC. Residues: CATKPGLEYNEQFF.

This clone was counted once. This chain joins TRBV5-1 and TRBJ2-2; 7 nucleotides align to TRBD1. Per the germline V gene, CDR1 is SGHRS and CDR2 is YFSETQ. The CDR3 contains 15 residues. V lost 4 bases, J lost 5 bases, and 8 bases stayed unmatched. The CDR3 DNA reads TGCGCCAGCAGCCAGAGACAGGGACAAACCGGGGAGCTGTTTTTT. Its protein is CASSQRQGQTGELFF. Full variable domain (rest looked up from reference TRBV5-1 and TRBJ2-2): KAGVTQTPRYLIKTRGQQVTLSCSPISGHRSVSWYQQTPGQGLQFLFEYFSETQRNKGNFPGRFSGRQFSNSRSEMNVSTLELGDSALYLCASSQRQGQTGELFFGEGSRLTVL.

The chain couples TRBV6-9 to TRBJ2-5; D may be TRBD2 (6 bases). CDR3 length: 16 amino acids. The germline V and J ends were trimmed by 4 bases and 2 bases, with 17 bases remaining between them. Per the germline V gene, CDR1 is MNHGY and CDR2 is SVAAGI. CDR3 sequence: CASSWMGGETQETQYF. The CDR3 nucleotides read TGTGCCAGCAGTTGGATGGGGGGTGAGACTCAAGAGACCCAGTACTTC.

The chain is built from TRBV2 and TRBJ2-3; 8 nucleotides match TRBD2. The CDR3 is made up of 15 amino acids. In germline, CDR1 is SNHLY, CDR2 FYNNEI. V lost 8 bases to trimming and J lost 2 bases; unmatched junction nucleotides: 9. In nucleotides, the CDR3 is TGTGCCAGCGCCTGGCGGGGGGCCCTCACAGATACGCAGTATTTT. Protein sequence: CASAWRGALTDTQYF. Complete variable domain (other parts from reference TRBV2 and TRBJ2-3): EPEVTQTPSHQVTQMGQEVILRCVPISNHLYFYWYRQILGQKVEFLVSFYNNEISEKSEIFDDQFSVERPDGSNFTLKIRSTKLEDSAMYFCASAWRGALTDTQYFGPGTRLTVL.

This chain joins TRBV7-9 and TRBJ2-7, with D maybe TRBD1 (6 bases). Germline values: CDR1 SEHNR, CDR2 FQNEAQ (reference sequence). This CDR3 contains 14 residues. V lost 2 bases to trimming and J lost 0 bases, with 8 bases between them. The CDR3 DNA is TGTGCCAGCAGCTTAACAGGGTACTCCTACGAGCAGTACTTC. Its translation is CASSLTGYSYEQYF.

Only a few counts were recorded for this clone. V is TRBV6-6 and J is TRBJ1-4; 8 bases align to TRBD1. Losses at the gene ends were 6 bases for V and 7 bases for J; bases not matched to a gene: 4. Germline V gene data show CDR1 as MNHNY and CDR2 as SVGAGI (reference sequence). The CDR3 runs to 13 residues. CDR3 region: CASRQDRVEKLFF. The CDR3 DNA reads TGTGCCAGCAGGCAGGACAGGGTTGAAAAACTGTTTTTT.

As DNA, the CDR3 is TGTGCCAGCAGCGTAGCCAGCGGTGGGGAGGAGACCCAGTACTTC. Amino acids: CASSVASGGEETQYF. The rearrangement uses TRBV9 and TRBJ2-5; D possibly corresponds to TRBD2 (5 bases). The CDR3 runs to 15 residues. Germline assignment: CDR1 SGDLS and CDR2 YYNGEE. Trimming removed 0 bases from V and 5 bases from J, with 14 bases in between.

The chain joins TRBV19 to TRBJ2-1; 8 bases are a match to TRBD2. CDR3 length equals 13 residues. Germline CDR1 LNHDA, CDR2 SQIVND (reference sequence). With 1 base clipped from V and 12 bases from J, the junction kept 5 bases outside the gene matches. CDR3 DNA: TGTGCCAGTAGTATAGTGTCGGGGGGGCCGCAGTTCTTC. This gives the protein CASSIVSGGPQFF. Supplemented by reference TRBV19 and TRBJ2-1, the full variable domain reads DGGITQSPKYLFRKEGQNVTLSCEQNLNHDAMYWYRQDPGQGLRLIYYSQIVNDFQKGDIAEGYSVSREKKESFPLTVTSAQKNPTAFYLCASSIVSGGPQFFGPGTRLTVL.

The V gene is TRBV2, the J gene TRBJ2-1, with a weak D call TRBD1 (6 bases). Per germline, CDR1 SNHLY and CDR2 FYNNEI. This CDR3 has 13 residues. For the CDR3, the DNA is TGTGCTGCGAGTGGGGGCAGGTACAATGAGCAGTTCTTC. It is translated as CAASGGRYNEQFF.

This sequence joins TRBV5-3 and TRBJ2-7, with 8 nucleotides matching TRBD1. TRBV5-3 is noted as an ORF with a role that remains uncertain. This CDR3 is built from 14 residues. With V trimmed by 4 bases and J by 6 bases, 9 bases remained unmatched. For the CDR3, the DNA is TGTGCCAGAAGCCGGGGACAGGCAAGCGGCGAGCAGTACTTC. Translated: CARSRGQASGEQYF.

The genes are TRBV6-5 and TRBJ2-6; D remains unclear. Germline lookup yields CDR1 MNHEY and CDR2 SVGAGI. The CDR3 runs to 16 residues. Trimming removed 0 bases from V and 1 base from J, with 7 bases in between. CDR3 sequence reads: CASSYSLQSGANVLTF. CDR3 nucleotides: TGTGCCAGCAGTTACTCCCTGCAGTCTGGGGCCAACGTCCTGACTTTC.

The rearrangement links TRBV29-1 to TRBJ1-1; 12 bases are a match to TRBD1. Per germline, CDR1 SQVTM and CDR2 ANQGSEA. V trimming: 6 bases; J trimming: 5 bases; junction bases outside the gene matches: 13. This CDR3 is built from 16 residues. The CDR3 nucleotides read TGCAGCGTGGACGTCCCGGGACAGGGGGCAAGGACTGAAGCTTTCTTT. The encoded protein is CSVDVPGQGARTEAFF.

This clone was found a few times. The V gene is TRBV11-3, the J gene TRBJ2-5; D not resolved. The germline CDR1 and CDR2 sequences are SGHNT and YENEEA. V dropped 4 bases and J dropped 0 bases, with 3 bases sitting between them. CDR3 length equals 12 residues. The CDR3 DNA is TGTGCCAGCAGCTCCAACCAAGAGACCCAGTACTTC. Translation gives CASSSNQETQYF.

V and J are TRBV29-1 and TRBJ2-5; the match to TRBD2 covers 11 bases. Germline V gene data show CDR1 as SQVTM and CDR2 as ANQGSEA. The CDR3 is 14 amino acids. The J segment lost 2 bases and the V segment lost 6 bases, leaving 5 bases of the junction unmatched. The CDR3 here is CSVDPSGRQETQYF. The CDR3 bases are TGCAGCGTAGACCCTAGCGGGAGGCAAGAGACCCAGTACTTC. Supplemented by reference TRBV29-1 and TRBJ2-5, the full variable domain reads SAVISQKPSRDICQRGTSLTIQCQVDSQVTMMFWYRQQPGQSLTLIATANQGSEATYESGFVIDKFPISRPNLTFSTLTVSNMSPEDSSIYLCSVDPSGRQETQYFGPGTRLLVL.

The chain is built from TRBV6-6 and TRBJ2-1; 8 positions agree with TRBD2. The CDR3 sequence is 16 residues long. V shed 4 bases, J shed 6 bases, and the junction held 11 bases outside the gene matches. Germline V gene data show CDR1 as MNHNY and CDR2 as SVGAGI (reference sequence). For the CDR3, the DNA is TGTGCCAGCAGTTCCGGTCGGGGGGGCCGTTTCAATGAGCAGTTCTTC. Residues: CASSSGRGGRFNEQFF.

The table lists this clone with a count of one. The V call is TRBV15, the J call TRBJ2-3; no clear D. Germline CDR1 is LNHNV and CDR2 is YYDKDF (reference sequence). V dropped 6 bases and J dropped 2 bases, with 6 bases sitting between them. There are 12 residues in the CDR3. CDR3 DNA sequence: TGTGCCACCAGGGAGACCACAGATACGCAGTATTTT. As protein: CATRETTDTQYF.

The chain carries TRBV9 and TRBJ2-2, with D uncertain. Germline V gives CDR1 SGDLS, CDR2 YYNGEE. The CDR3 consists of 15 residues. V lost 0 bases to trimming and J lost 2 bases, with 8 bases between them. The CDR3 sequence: CASSVAGTNTGELFF. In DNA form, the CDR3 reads TGTGCCAGCAGCGTAGCGGGTACAAACACCGGGGAGCTGTTTTTT.

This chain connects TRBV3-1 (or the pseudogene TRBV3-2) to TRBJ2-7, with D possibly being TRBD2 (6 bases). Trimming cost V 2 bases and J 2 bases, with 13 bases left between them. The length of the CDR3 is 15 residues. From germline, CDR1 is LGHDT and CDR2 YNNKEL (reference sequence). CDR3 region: CASSQRLVSAYEQYF. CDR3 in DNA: TGTGCCAGCAGCCAACGACTAGTTTCCGCCTACGAGCAGTACTTC.